This T cell receptor beta chain is from a study of blood T cell repertoires in COVID-19. As for the study in general: There were acute and convalescent COVID-19 samples, and they came from the United States, Italy and Spain. Nucleic acid was either cDNA or gDNA, and it came from T cells, B-cell-depleted T cells, or PBMCs.

The germline CDR1 and CDR2 sequences are SQVTM and ANQGSEA. The V gene lost 2 bases and the J gene lost 7 bases, with 5 bases spanning the gap. The CDR3 extends over 10 amino acids. In the authors' methods: Nucleated cell counts were estimated from reference gene primer amplification. Produced via immunoSEQ multiplex PCR; TCRdb's table is partial and in-frame only. The D gene and trimming were derived from the DNA, and the V and J assignments and clone size from that table. The sample contains about 80,000 clones, about 80% of which appear only once. The TCR was taken from an elderly man with acute or convalescent COVID-19. The sequencing sample was made of peripheral blood. The chain carries TRBV29-1 and TRBJ1-2, with no clear D. The chain's CDR3 is CSVETGGYTF. CDR3 in DNA: TGCAGCGTTGAAACGGGTGGCTACACCTTC.